This T cell receptor (beta chain) was captured by sequencing in a study of cytomegalovirus exposure and HLA in healthy donors. Study-level points and caveats: Later on, a genetic analysis was performed. It linked a missense variant in DCLRE1C with V- and J-gene trimming of TCR beta. A few chains tied to CMV proved CMV antigen-specific in vitro. Fewer than 200 TCR beta chains were listed as cytomegalovirus-associated. The authors later found most CMV-associated TCR beta chains appeared HLA-restricted.

Per the germline V gene, CDR1 is WSHSY and CDR2 is SAAADI. The CDR3 sequence is 15 residues long. The junction had 4 bases not matched to a gene; V was cut back by 4 bases and J by 0 bases. For this clone: What it binds is unknown.

The PCR ran on 60 Vbeta and 13 Jbeta primers. Libraries were prepared by immunoSEQ multiplex PCR; TCRdb keeps only in-frame clonotypes and omits some of them. The sample has 100,000 to 150,000 clones, more than 15% seen once. This receptor was taken from a female donor in good health and CMV-seropositive. The chain uses TRBV10-2 and TRBJ2-3, with 7 bases that match TRBD1. Sequenced sample: PBMCs. CDR3 nucleotides: TGCGCCAGCAGTGTCGGGGACAGTAGCACAGATACGCAGTATTTT. Translating gives CASSVGDSSTDTQYF.